The clone carrying this T cell receptor beta chain was picked up a small number of times. Its antigen is as yet unknown. Repertoires were generated with immunoSEQ multiplex PCR, while TCRdb's copy carries only in-frame clones and drops some. The sample has 190,000 or so clones; 60% to 75% are singletons. The data derive from a study of shared clonotypes between healthy human individuals. The study, taken as a whole, reports: Limitation of the genetic and exposure-history diversity represented came from the few donors.

V was pared by 8 bases and J by 0 bases, with 16 bases between. In germline, CDR1 is WSHSY, CDR2 SAAADI. This CDR3 has 15 amino acids. This TCR was sampled from a man aged 25-45 years in good health. The sequencing sample was made of memory CD4+ T cells sorted from blood. As for subset: CD45RA-negative fraction. V gene TRBV10-2 combines with J gene TRBJ1-2; D might be TRBD1 (5 bases). CDR3 DNA: TGCGCCAGCGGGCCAGGGCCCCAAGCTAACTATGGCTACACCTTC. This translates into CASGPGPQANYGYTF.